This T cell receptor (beta chain) was found in a study of blood T cell repertoires in COVID-19 (dated by TCRdb to about 2020). With respect to the entire study: The collaborator samples originated in the United States, Italy and Spain and spanned the acute and convalescent phases of COVID-19. The prospective study material was composed of cDNA or gDNA derived from T cells, B-cell-depleted T cells, or PBMCs. The dataset comprised deeply sampled blood TCRbeta repertoires from subjects exposed to, actively infected with, or recovered from COVID-19. A freely available public database, intended as a resource for researchers studying the immune response to SARS-CoV-2, is where the repertoires were released. Samples came from the ongoing ImmuneRACE study (first 160 participants) plus 1,254 subjects from 6 global collaborators. Nearly every sample came with metadata listing a de-identified subject ID, COVID-19 status, age in years and sex. HLA class I and class II types, where available, came from metadata supplied by the sample provider rather than from assay-based typing.

The immunoSEQ Assay, a bias-controlled multiplex PCR, was used to amplify TCRbeta CDR3 regions from genomic DNA. In the original analysis: Within the assay, amplification of reference gene primers was used to estimate how many nucleated cells each sample contained. To quantify the absolute abundance of each unique TCRbeta CDR3 rearrangement, sequence reads were collapsed and filtered. Productive Simpson clonality was computed per sample as the square root of Simpson's diversity index over productive rearrangements. In its TCRdb copy, this immuneACCESS table keeps in-frame sequences only and misses some clones. Where compared with another copy, unresolved V genes explain less than half of these, and the others have no known cause. From that table come the V and J calls and clone size; the DNA was used to work out D and trimming. Here the sample has approximately 240,000 clones; 83% occur a single time. The biggest ten clones account for around 1.3% of the sample.

In Seattle, one collaborating source enrolled patients while the infection was active and tracked those patients longitudinally over the course of disease. The collaborating institutions used their own protocols to collect whole blood in K2EDTA tubes. For TCRbeta analysis, collaborators shipped samples in one of three forms: frozen whole blood, isolated PBMCs, or DNA extracted from either of those sample types. This clone has a handful of counts. Its antigen specificity is not known. No much larger clone exists at a distance of one base, and base qualities are not known. In the germline V gene, CDR1 corresponds to LGHNT and CDR2 to FRNRAP. V loses 1 base at its end and J loses 6 bases; junction bases beyond the gene matches: 12. Measured from the cysteine to the phenylalanine, the CDR3 is 18 residues long. Kept here is only the CDR3 DNA, which spans 54 bases and is read in frame from base 1. What the authors observed across the whole study: How much clinical and demographic metadata was included differed by source and by participant, and the metadata was provided uncurated.

The rearranged segments are TRBV12-5 and TRBJ2-3; the junction holds 11 bases that match TRBD1. This receptor was obtained from a young woman with COVID-19, enrolled during active disease. The sample consisted of peripheral blood. The DNA sequence is TGTGCTAGTGGTTTGGACTCCTTCGGGACAGGGGGATTGGATACGCAGTATTTT. This gives the protein CASGLDSFGTGGLDTQYF.